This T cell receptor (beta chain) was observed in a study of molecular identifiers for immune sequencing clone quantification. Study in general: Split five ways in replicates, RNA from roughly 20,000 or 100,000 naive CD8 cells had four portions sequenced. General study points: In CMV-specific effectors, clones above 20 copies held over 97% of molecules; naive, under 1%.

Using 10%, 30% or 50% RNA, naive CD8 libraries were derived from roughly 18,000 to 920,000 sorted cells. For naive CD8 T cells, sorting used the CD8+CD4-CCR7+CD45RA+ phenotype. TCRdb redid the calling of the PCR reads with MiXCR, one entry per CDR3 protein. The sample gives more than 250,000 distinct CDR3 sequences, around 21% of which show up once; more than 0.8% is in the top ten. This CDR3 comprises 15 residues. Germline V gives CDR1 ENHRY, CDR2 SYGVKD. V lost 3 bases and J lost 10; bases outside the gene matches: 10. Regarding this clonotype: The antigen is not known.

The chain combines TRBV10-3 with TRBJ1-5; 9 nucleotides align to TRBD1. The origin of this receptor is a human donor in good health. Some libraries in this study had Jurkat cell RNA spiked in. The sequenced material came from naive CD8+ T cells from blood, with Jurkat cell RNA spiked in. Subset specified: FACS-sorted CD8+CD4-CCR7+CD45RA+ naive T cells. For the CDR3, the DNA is TGTGCCATCAGTGAACAGGGGGCGATCGAACATCCCCAGCATTTT. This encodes CAISEQGAIEHPQHF.